This entry features one TCR beta chain sequence. The antigen is undetermined. Surgery cases with the highest brain T cell transcript signatures were chosen for sequencing. The source of the sample is a study of brain T cells in children with intractable seizures. Overall study findings and caveats: HCMV serostatus was not known, and viral specificity came from CDR3 similarity only. Pre- and post-surgery blood differed in depth, so pre-surgery absences may be undersampling.

The repertoire was sequenced with immunoSEQ multiplex PCR; TCRdb's copy has only in-frame clones and lacks some. Of about 80,000 clones in the sample, around 90% are singletons; the top ten hold roughly 25%. The CDR3 consists of 14 residues. Germline V gene sequence: CDR1 KGHSH, CDR2 LQKENI. With 6 bases clipped from V and 8 bases from J, the junction kept 7 bases outside the gene matches. This sequence joins TRBV18 and TRBJ1-4, with 9 bases lining up with TRBD1. The sequenced sample was peripheral blood, obtained at surgery. The TCR comes from a girl aged 2-10 years with Rasmussen encephalitis and intractable seizures. The DNA of the CDR3 is TGTGCCAGCTCTTCCGGGACAGGGTCGGAAAAACTGTTTTTT. Amino acid sequence: CASSSGTGSEKLFF.